One sample yielded the 29 T cell receptor beta chains listed below, sequenced in a study of T cell repertoires in cytomegalovirus infection. Their cognate antigens are unknown. TCRdb analysed the reads with MiXCR anew, one entry per CDR3 protein. The repertoire holds around 750,000 distinct CDR3 sequences, with about 31% as singletons. The material was cultured CD8+ T cells from PBMCs, obtained from culture after CMV antigen stimulation. The receptors derive from a human donor in good health (CMV status not recorded). Some clones in this sample may be carry-over from other donors' samples.

DNA for the CDR3: TGTGCCAGCAGCTTGCCCAGGGAGTCTAGCACAGATACGCAGTATTTT. It codes for CASSLPRESSTDTQYF. The gene calls are TRBV7-6 and TRBJ2-3; possibly TRBD1 or TRBD2 for D (5 bases each). The CDR3 sequence is 16 residues long. V lost 3 bases to trimming and J lost 0 bases, with 13 bases between them. Germline V CDR1 and CDR2: SGHVS, FNYEAQ.

This clonotype came up many times. The chain uses TRBV12-3 or TRBV12-4 and TRBJ1-1; D gene unclear. Trimming removed 10 bases from V and 0 bases from J, with 12 bases in between. The CDR3 spans 13 residues. In DNA form, the CDR3 reads TGTGCCACTCTAGTTTATATGAACACTGAAGCTTTCTTT. As protein: CATLVYMNTEAFF.

This clonotype has at least ten counts. The V gene is TRBV7-9, the J gene TRBJ2-1, with D hard to call. Trimming left V 1 base short and J 7 bases short, with 11 bases between. The germline V gene encodes CDR1 SEHNR and CDR2 FQNEAQ (reference sequence). The CDR3 runs 14 residues. CDR3 protein: CASSLGSDSNEQFF. The DNA of the CDR3 is TGTGCCAGCAGCTTAGGGTCGGATTCGAATGAGCAGTTCTTC.

The table lists this clonotype with a few counts. The V call is TRBV6-1, the J call TRBJ2-2, with TRBD2 as a possible D gene (6 bases). Germline lookup yields CDR1 MNHNS and CDR2 SASEGT. This CDR3 is built from 14 residues. V lost 6 bases, J lost 0 bases, and 8 bases lay in between. The CDR3 loop is CASRWGANTGELFF. The CDR3 nucleotides are TGTGCCAGCAGGTGGGGGGCGAACACCGGGGAGCTGTTTTTT.

The chain has TRBV2 and TRBJ2-6; 7 positions agree with TRBD1. With V trimmed by 5 bases and J by 0 bases, 10 bases remained unmatched. Germline CDR1 SNHLY, CDR2 FYNNEI. This CDR3 is built from 18 residues. The chain's CDR3 is CASSYTTGPYSGANVLTF. In DNA, the CDR3 is TGTGCCAGCAGTTACACGACAGGGCCTTACTCTGGGGCCAACGTCCTGACTTTC.

There are many counts of this clonotype. The CDR3 nucleotides are TGTGCCAGCAGTCACACAGGGGGCGAACAAGGCATATATTTT. Encoded protein: CASSHTGGEQGIYF. The chain uses TRBV12-3 or TRBV12-4 and TRBJ1-3; TRBD1 matches 9 bases. V shed 5 bases and J 12 bases; nucleotides not matched to a gene: 11. The length of the CDR3 is 14 residues.

V and J are TRBV7-9 and TRBJ2-1, with 9 nucleotides matching TRBD2. Germline trimming cut 7 bases from V and 7 bases from J; bases unmatched to any gene: 8. This CDR3 comprises 14 residues. Germline CDR1 is SEHNR and CDR2 is FQNEAQ (reference sequence). The CDR3 loop reads CASTPSGALNEQFF. The CDR3 DNA follows: TGTGCCAGCACCCCTAGCGGGGCGCTGAATGAGCAGTTCTTC.

Details on this clonotype: Germline is not matched at one junction end, which may reflect a read error. V is TRBV27 and J is TRBJ2-1, with D perhaps assigned TRBD1 or TRBD2 (6 bases each). The CDR3 is made up of 14 amino acids. CDR1 is MNHEY and CDR2 is SMNVEV in the germline V gene (reference sequence). This chain's CDR3 is CPSSFGGLPDEQFF. The CDR3, as DNA: TGTCCCAGCAGTTTTGGGGGGCTTCCCGATGAGCAGTTCTTC.

Concerning this clonotype: The junction differs from germline at one of its ends, possibly a read error. The rearrangement uses TRBV7-8 and TRBJ2-2, with D maybe TRBD1 (5 bases). Per the germline V gene, CDR1 is SGHVS and CDR2 is FQNEAQ. This CDR3 contains 18 residues. Here the CDR3 reads CASSLYRTLSLNTGELFF. In DNA form, the CDR3 reads TGTGCCAGTAGCTTATACAGGACGCTCTCCTTAAACACCGGGGAGCTGTTTTTT.

The rearrangement joins TRBV6-1 to TRBJ2-3, with D possibly TRBD2 on 6 matching bases. CDR3 length equals 15 residues. Germline V CDR1 and CDR2: MNHNS, SASEGT. The V gene lost 5 bases and the J gene lost 4 bases, with 16 bases spanning the gap. The CDR3 DNA is TGTGCCAGCAGTTATTCCCGGGACTGGCCAGATACGCAGTATTTT. Translating gives CASSYSRDWPDTQYF.

This clonotype appeared a few times. The chain uses TRBV6-2 or TRBV6-3 and TRBJ2-7; 12 bases line up with TRBD1. The length of the CDR3 is 16 residues. Trimming took 4 bases from V and 3 from J; bases not matched to a gene: 7. Germline loops: CDR1 MNHEY, CDR2 SVGEGT. CDR3 DNA: TGTGCCAGCAGTTTCGGGACAGGGGGCTCTAACTACGAGCAGTACGTC. This sequence encodes CASSFGTGGSNYEQYV.

In this sample, this clonotype turned up a few times. V usage is TRBV27 and J usage is TRBJ2-7, with 7 bases fitting TRBD1. The ends lost 5 bases at V and 6 bases at J; junction bases unmatched: 4. The CDR3 consists of 12 residues. CDR1 and CDR2 from the germline V gene are MNHEY and SMNVEV (reference sequence). CDR3 protein: CASSPPGGEQYF. Here the CDR3 DNA reads TGTGCCAGCAGTCCCCCAGGGGGCGAGCAGTACTTC.

A few counts support this clonotype. The chain is built from TRBV5-6 and TRBJ2-1; TRBD2 aligns across 8 bases. The CDR3 consists of 13 residues. Germline lookup yields CDR1 SGHDT and CDR2 YYEEEE. The ends lost 5 bases at V and 10 bases at J; junction bases unmatched: 8. The DNA for the CDR3 is TGTGCCAGCAGTTACGGACTAGCATGGGAGCAGTTCTTC. Protein product: CASSYGLAWEQFF.

The rearrangement joins TRBV4-3 to TRBJ1-5, with TRBD1 identical over 7 bases. From germline, CDR1 is LGHNA and CDR2 YSLEER. Trimming removed 0 bases from V and 2 bases from J; junction bases left unmatched: 1. The CDR3 consists of 15 residues. For the CDR3, the DNA is TGCGCCAGCAGCCAAGACGACAGGGGCAATCAGCCCCAGCATTTT. This encodes CASSQDDRGNQPQHF.

In its sample, this clonotype was seen many times. V and J are TRBV4-1 and TRBJ2-1; D perhaps matches TRBD2 (6 bases). The germline V gene encodes CDR1 MGHRA and CDR2 YSYEKL. With 2 bases removed from V and 12 bases from J, the gap between germline ends came to 11 bases. There are 12 residues in the CDR3. Here the CDR3 reads CASSQNGGWQFF. The CDR3 bases are TGCGCCAGCAGCCAAAACGGAGGGTGGCAGTTCTTC.

A word on this clonotype: At one boundary the junction diverges from the germline segment, which might be a read error. The chain uses TRBV7-1 and TRBJ2-7, with D possibly TRBD1 on 8 matching bases. TRBV7-1 is an ORF, with its function uncertain. The CDR3 has 13 amino acids. The CDR3: CATSGDRSYEQYF. CDR3 DNA sequence: TGTGCCACCAGCGGGGACAGGTCCTACGAGCAGTACTTC.

V usage is TRBV6-5 and J usage is TRBJ2-1, with TRBD2 matching over 9 bases. V trimming: 2 bases; J trimming: 4 bases; junction bases outside the gene matches: 6. CDR1 and CDR2 from the germline V gene are MNHEY and SVGAGI. This CDR3 is 16 amino acids long. In DNA, the CDR3 is TGTGCCAGCAGTTACACTGTAGCGGGGGATTACAATGAGCAGTTCTTC. Amino acids: CASSYTVAGDYNEQFF.

Notes on this clonotype: A read error may be the cause here, since a much bigger clone is one base away. The gene calls are TRBV7-8 and TRBJ1-1; weak D call: TRBD1 (5 bases). The V gene's germline CDR1 is SGHVS and CDR2 FQNEAQ. This CDR3 is 15 amino acids long. Trimming took off 5 bases at V and 5 bases at J, with 18 bases between the two ends. For the CDR3, the DNA is TGTGCCAGCAGCGCCAGACGGGGACGCTGGACTGAAGCTTTCTTT. As protein: CASSARRGRWTEAFF. The full variable domain, in which reference TRBV7-8 and TRBJ1-1 provide the parts outside the CDR3, is GAGVSQSPRYKVAKRGQDVALRCDPISGHVSLFWYQQALGQGPEFLTYFQNEAQLDKSGLPSDRFFAERPEGSVSTLKIQRTQQEDSAVYLCASSARRGRWTEAFFGQGTRLTVV.

This clonotype was recorded at least ten times. V is TRBV12-3 or TRBV12-4 and J is TRBJ1-5; D may be TRBD1 (5 bases). The CDR3 consists of 12 residues. V lost 7 bases and J lost 5, with 9 bases in between. The CDR3 DNA follows: TGTGCCAGCACCGGGGGGGATCAGCCCCAGCATTTT. Protein product: CASTGGDQPQHF.

This clonotype was seen more than once but under ten times. The chain recombines TRBV2 with TRBJ2-3; D is unclear. The germline V gene encodes CDR1 SNHLY and CDR2 FYNNEI. This CDR3 is 12 amino acids long. V was clipped by 8 bases and J by 3 bases, with 9 bases between them. The CDR3: CASADTTDTQYF. In nucleotides, the CDR3 is TGTGCCAGCGCCGACACTACAGATACGCAGTATTTT. Drawing the rest from reference TRBV2 and TRBJ2-3, the complete variable domain is EPEVTQTPSHQVTQMGQEVILRCVPISNHLYFYWYRQILGQKVEFLVSFYNNEISEKSEIFDDQFSVERPDGSNFTLKIRSTKLEDSAMYFCASADTTDTQYFGPGTRLTVL.

With respect to this clonotype: The junction shows a germline mismatch at one end, possibly a read error. The rearrangement links TRBV7-9 to TRBJ2-5, with TRBD2 identical over 9 bases. The CDR3 length is 11 residues. The germline V gene encodes CDR1 SEHNR and CDR2 FQNEAQ (reference sequence). CDR3 sequence (DNA): TGTGCCAGCATCCGAGCGGGGGGAATGGACTTC. Encoded protein: CASIRAGGMDF.

This clonotype was seen at least ten times. The rearrangement joins TRBV7-8 to TRBJ2-1; perhaps D is TRBD1 or TRBD2 (5 bases each). This CDR3 spans 17 amino acids. V lost 1 base, J lost 0 bases, and 13 bases lay in between. The germline V gene encodes CDR1 SGHVS and CDR2 FQNEAQ. The CDR3 DNA sequence: TGTGCCAGCAGCTTAGTGGGACGGAGAAGCTCCTACAATGAGCAGTTCTTC. It is translated as CASSLVGRRSSYNEQFF.

The table lists this clonotype with a few counts. The chain carries TRBV7-2 and TRBJ2-5, with 9 bases aligning to TRBD2. Germline assignment: CDR1 SGHTA and CDR2 FQGNSA. V dropped 1 base and J dropped 5; count of bases not matched to a gene: 11. CDR3 length equals 17 residues. The CDR3 loop reads CASSLDSSGGLRETQYF. CDR3 in DNA: TGTGCCAGCAGCTTAGATAGTAGCGGGGGCCTCCGGGAGACCCAGTACTTC.

In its sample, this clonotype was seen a few times. The chain is built from TRBV14 and TRBJ2-3; D assignment may be TRBD1 or TRBD2 (7 bases each). The CDR3 has 22 residues. Trimming removed 0 bases at V and 2 bases at J, with 30 bases between. The germline V gene has CDR1 SGHDN and CDR2 FVKESK. This CDR3 reads CASSQDLREGAQLSTLTDTQYF. Here the CDR3 DNA reads TGTGCCAGCAGCCAAGACCTTAGGGAGGGGGCCCAGCTCTCAACCCTCACAGATACGCAGTATTTT.

Remarks on this clonotype: This sequence may be a read error, since a much larger clone differs from it by one base. CDR3 in DNA: TGTGCCAGCAGCTTAGCCTGGTCCATGAGCCGTGAAAAACTGTTTTTT. This encodes CASSLAWSMSREKLFF. This sequence joins TRBV7-6 and TRBJ1-4; the D is unclear. The germline V and J ends were trimmed by 0 bases and 7 bases, with 15 bases remaining between them. Germline lookup yields CDR1 SGHVS and CDR2 FNYEAQ. CDR3 length: 16 residues.

The chain recombines TRBV13 with TRBJ1-1; 9 positions match TRBD1. The germline gives CDR1 PRHDT, CDR2 FYEKMQ (reference sequence). The CDR3 is 14 residues long. Unmatched junction bases numbered 8, after V lost 5 bases and J lost 7 bases. CDR3 protein: CASSGDRVKDEAFF. CDR3 DNA: TGTGCCAGCAGCGGGGACAGGGTCAAAGATGAAGCTTTCTTT.

This clonotype was seen only a few times. Here the CDR3 DNA reads TGTGCCAGTAGTAACGGAGGGATTTTCGACGAGCAGTACTTC. This encodes CASSNGGIFDEQYF. The chain links TRBV19 to TRBJ2-7; tentatively, D is TRBD2 (6 bases). CDR1 and CDR2 from the germline V gene are LNHDA and SQIVND (reference sequence). This CDR3 has 14 amino acids. Trimming took 4 bases from V and 5 from J, leaving 15 bases between them. Looking up the rest from reference TRBV19 and TRBJ2-7 gives the full variable domain: DGGITQSPKYLFRKEGQNVTLSCEQNLNHDAMYWYRQDPGQGLRLIYYSQIVNDFQKGDIAEGYSVSREKKESFPLTVTSAQKNPTAFYLCASSNGGIFDEQYFGPGTRLTVT.

V and J are TRBV27 and TRBJ2-2; TRBD1 aligns across 8 bases. Germline values: CDR1 MNHEY, CDR2 SMNVEV (reference sequence). CDR3 size: 15 residues. V trimming: 7 bases; J trimming: 9 bases; junction bases outside the gene matches: 13. The CDR3: CASTSTDRVNRELFF. The CDR3 nucleotides are TGTGCCAGCACCTCAACGGACAGGGTCAATCGGGAGCTGTTTTTT.

This clonotype was counted between two and nine times. J is TRBJ1-5 and V is TRBV6-1; no definite D call. V was clipped by 6 bases and J by 0 bases, with 6 bases between them. There are 13 residues in the CDR3. The germline CDR1 and CDR2 sequences are MNHNS and SASEGT. CDR3 protein: CASRIGSNQPQHF. The DNA for the CDR3 is TGTGCCAGCAGGATTGGTAGCAATCAGCCCCAGCATTTT.